This T cell receptor beta chain was captured in a study of OX40 agonist ivuxolimab in advanced cancers. Per the germline V gene, CDR1 is MNHEY and CDR2 is SVGAGI. The length of the CDR3 is 13 residues. Trimming removed 0 bases at V and 12 bases at J, with 11 bases between. The data were produced by immunoSEQ multiplex PCR, yet TCRdb's version contains in-frame clones alone and is incomplete. This table has approximately 100,000 clones, roughly 90% appearing once. This TCR was sampled from an adult with an advanced solid tumor such as melanoma, head and neck, liver or kidney cancer. The material sequenced was CD4+ or CD8+ T cells sorted from blood, taken in a trial of the OX40 agonist ivuxolimab. The genes are TRBV6-5 and TRBJ1-4; D is undetermined. The CDR3 DNA reads as TGTGCCAGCAGTTACTCCCCGGGCATGGAACTGTTTTTT. As protein: CASSYSPGMELFF.